This T cell receptor (beta chain) was recovered during a study of breast tumors, draining lymph nodes, adjacent tissues. Axillary draining lymph nodes of breast cancer patients supplied the node samples. A single record per CDR3 protein comes from TCRdb applying MiXCR to the multiplex PCR reads. The sample yields under 85,000 distinct CDR3 sequences, about 21% seen once. Germline values: CDR1 MNHNY, CDR2 SVGAGI (reference sequence). This CDR3 comprises 16 residues. With 2 bases clipped from V and 3 bases from J, the junction kept 10 bases outside the gene matches. General study points: Tumor and nontumor repertoires were significantly more similar in luminal-like than in basal-like breast cancer.

This clonotype was detected many times. Its antigen is still unknown. The specimen sequenced was axillary lymph node tissue. The V call is TRBV6-6, the J call TRBJ2-7, with 7 bases lining up with TRBD2. The TCR was taken from a female donor with breast cancer. Some clones in this sample may be carry-over from other donors' samples. The CDR3 bases are TGTGCCAGCAGTTACGGTCGGGGGGTGGACGTCTACGAGCAGTACTTC. Its protein product is CASSYGRGVDVYEQYF.